One TCR beta chain is described in this entry. As originally analysed: For nucleated cells, counts were estimated from reference gene primer amplification. Using immunoSEQ multiplex PCR, the repertoire was profiled, and TCRdb retains in-frame clones only, with some absent. V and J calls and clone size are those listed in that table; D and trimming were worked out from the DNA. The sample has 67,000 or so clones; about 80% are singletons. This CDR3 has 16 residues. CDR1 SGHTA and CDR2 FQGNSA come from the germline V gene. V shed 0 bases, J shed 2 bases, and the junction held 4 bases outside the gene matches. The data were taken from a study of blood T cell repertoires in COVID-19. Across the whole study: There were acute and convalescent COVID-19 samples, and they came from the United States, Italy and Spain. T cells, B-cell-depleted T cells, or PBMCs supplied cDNA or gDNA.

The source of this sequence is a man aged 70-80 years with acute or convalescent COVID-19. What was sequenced was peripheral blood. The gene calls are TRBV7-2 and TRBJ2-5; TRBD2 matches at 9 bases. The CDR3 DNA sequence: TGTGCCAGCAGCTTAGCCCCAGCGGGAGGACAAGAGACCCAGTACTTC. It yields the protein CASSLAPAGGQETQYF.